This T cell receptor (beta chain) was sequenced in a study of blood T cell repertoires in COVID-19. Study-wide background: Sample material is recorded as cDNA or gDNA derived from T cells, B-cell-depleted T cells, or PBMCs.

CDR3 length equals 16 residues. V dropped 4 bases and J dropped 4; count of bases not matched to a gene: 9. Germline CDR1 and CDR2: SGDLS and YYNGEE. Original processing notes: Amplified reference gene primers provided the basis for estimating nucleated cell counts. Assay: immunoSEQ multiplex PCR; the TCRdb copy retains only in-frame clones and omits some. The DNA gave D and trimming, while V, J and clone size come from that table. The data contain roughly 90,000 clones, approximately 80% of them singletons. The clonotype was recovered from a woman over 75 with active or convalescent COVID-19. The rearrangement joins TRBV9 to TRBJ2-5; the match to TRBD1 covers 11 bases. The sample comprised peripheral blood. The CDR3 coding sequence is TGTGCCAGCAGCCTGCGGACAGGGGGCATGGGAGAGACCCAGTACTTC. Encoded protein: CASSLRTGGMGETQYF. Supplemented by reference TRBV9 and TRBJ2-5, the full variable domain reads DSGVTQTPKHLITATGQRVTLRCSPRSGDLSVYWYQQSLDQGLQFLIQYYNGEERAKGNILERFSAQQFPDLHSELNLSSLELGDSALYFCASSLRTGGMGETQYFGPGTRLLVL.